One sample yielded the 2 T cell receptor beta chains listed below, sequenced in a study of shared clonotypes between healthy human individuals. Using immunoSEQ multiplex PCR, the repertoire was profiled, and TCRdb retains in-frame clones only, with some absent. The sample includes 2 million to 2.5 million clones, almost 96% seen only once; the top ten take approximately 0.13%. Source material: naive CD4+ T cells sorted from blood. Subset noted: CD45RA+ positively selected. The origin of the receptors is a man younger than 30 in good health.

The rearrangement links TRBV28 to TRBJ2-7; unclear D gene. V lost 3 bases and J lost 5, with 17 bases in between. The V gene's germline CDR1 is MDHEN and CDR2 SYDVKM. CDR3 length: 15 residues. The CDR3 loop reads CASSFTVPTWDEQYF. DNA for the CDR3: TGTGCCAGCAGTTTTACGGTGCCGACCTGGGACGAGCAGTACTTC.

This chain uses TRBV27 with TRBJ2-1; 7 nucleotides align to TRBD1. The CDR3 has 15 amino acids. The germline V gene encodes CDR1 MNHEY and CDR2 SMNVEV (reference sequence). J was trimmed by 4 bases and V by 5 bases; bases with no gene match: 8. Here the CDR3 DNA reads TGTGCCAGCAGTCCCAGACAGGGACCTTACAATGAGCAGTTCTTC. It specifies CASSPRQGPYNEQFF.